These 29 T cell receptor beta chains were sequenced from one sample in a study of shared T cell receptors in the human thymus. Data came from immunoSEQ multiplex PCR; TCRdb stores just in-frame clones and leaves some out. The sample includes 500,000 to 750,000 clones, approximately 87% of them seen just once. A further study also used this sample, focusing on human thymus T cells.

The sequenced sample was thymocytes. These receptors came from a boy under two years old with a congenital heart defect.

The chain recombines TRBV25-1 with TRBJ2-7; D ambiguous. The V and J ends lost 7 bases and 3 bases respectively, with 13 bases between them. Germline assignment: CDR1 MGHDK and CDR2 SYGVNS. The CDR3 length is 13 residues. CDR3 sequence (DNA): TGTGCCAGCACGTCCACCGCAGGCTACGAGCAGTACTTC. Protein product: CASTSTAGYEQYF.

This chain joins TRBV28 and TRBJ2-3; 9 bases fit TRBD2. Unmatched junction bases numbered 14, after V lost 5 bases and J lost 2 bases. The CDR3 has 18 residues. The germline CDR1 and CDR2 sequences are MDHEN and SYDVKM. In nucleotides, the CDR3 is TGTGCCAGCAGTCAAACTGGCGGGAGGGCCGATCACACAGATACGCAGTATTTT. This translates into CASSQTGGRADHTDTQYF.

The chain combines TRBV28 with TRBJ1-5, with 8 bases matching TRBD1. This CDR3 spans 17 amino acids. J was trimmed by 0 bases and V by 6 bases; bases with no gene match: 10. Germline V gives CDR1 MDHEN, CDR2 SYDVKM. The CDR3 DNA is TGTGCCAGCAGCCCGGACAGGGTTAGCTATAGCAATCAGCCCCAGCATTTT. Amino acids: CASSPDRVSYSNQPQHF.

This sequence joins TRBV18 and TRBJ2-5, with TRBD1 identical over 9 bases. CDR1 KGHSH and CDR2 LQKENI come from the germline V gene. V was clipped by 4 bases and J by 6 bases; unmatched bases: 12. The CDR3 is 16 amino acids. This chain's CDR3 is CASSHQTGGVWKTQYF. CDR3 DNA: TGTGCCAGCTCACACCAAACAGGGGGCGTATGGAAGACCCAGTACTTC.

The V and J genes are TRBV5-4 and TRBJ1-3, with a weak D call TRBD1 (5 bases). The V gene lost 1 base and the J gene lost 0 bases, with 11 bases spanning the gap. This CDR3 is built from 16 residues. The germline gives CDR1 SGHNT, CDR2 YYREEE (reference sequence). CDR3 in DNA: TGTGCCAGCAGCTTGAGGGGCGGGGTCTCTGGAAACACCATATATTTT. Translating it yields CASSLRGGVSGNTIYF.

The V gene is TRBV5-4, the J gene TRBJ2-2, with 13 positions matching TRBD2. Trimming cost V 4 bases and J 5 bases; bases outside gene matches: 8. The CDR3 runs 17 residues. Germline V gives CDR1 SGHNT, CDR2 YYREEE (reference sequence). In DNA, the CDR3 is TGTGCCAGCAGCCCCGGACTAGCGGGAGAGGTAACCGGGGAGCTGTTTTTT. It codes for CASSPGLAGEVTGELFF.

The V and J genes are TRBV7-2 and TRBJ2-7, with 9 bases that match TRBD2. Germline loops: CDR1 SGHTA, CDR2 FQGNSA. Unmatched junction bases numbered 9, after V lost 7 bases and J lost 5 bases. The CDR3 spans 14 residues. CDR3 nucleotides: TGTGCCAGCAATCTAGCGGGACTTCGCGACGAGCAGTACTTC. It translates to CASNLAGLRDEQYF.

This chain connects TRBV6-5 to TRBJ1-5; 10 positions match TRBD1. The CDR3 totals 14 residues. The junction had 4 bases not matched to a gene; V was cut back by 5 bases and J by 6 bases. CDR1 and CDR2 (germline): MNHEY, SVGAGI. The CDR3 DNA sequence: TGTGCCAGCAGTACTCGACAGGGGGCTCAGCCCCAGCATTTT. It encodes CASSTRQGAQPQHF.

This sequence joins TRBV11-3 and TRBJ1-2; 8 bases agree with TRBD1. J gave up 1 base and V 4 bases, and 5 bases lay outside the gene matches. The CDR3 extends over 15 amino acids. Germline values: CDR1 SGHNT, CDR2 YENEEA. CDR3 sequence (DNA): TGTGCCAGCAGCTCTTACACAGGGGGTAACTATGGCTACACCTTC. As protein: CASSSYTGGNYGYTF.

The chain couples TRBV5-4 to TRBJ2-5; the match to TRBD2 covers 14 bases. The CDR3 consists of 20 residues. The germline V gene encodes CDR1 SGHNT and CDR2 YYREEE (reference sequence). The V and J ends lost 3 bases and 1 base, in that order; junction bases with no gene match: 14. CDR3 sequence reads: CASSSTAGTSGRVRQETQYF. CDR3 DNA: TGTGCCAGCAGCTCGACAGCCGGGACTAGCGGGAGAGTACGCCAAGAGACCCAGTACTTC.

There are a few counts of this clone. The CDR3 sequence is CASSLAVTSGTYEQYF. The CDR3 DNA sequence: TGTGCCAGCAGCTTGGCCGTGACTAGCGGCACCTACGAGCAGTACTTC. The rearrangement joins TRBV5-8 to TRBJ2-7; 9 bases align to TRBD2. Germline CDR1 SGHTS, CDR2 YDEGEE. The V segment lost 0 bases and the J segment 2 bases; nucleotides outside the gene matches: 6. The CDR3 extends over 16 amino acids.

This clone has just a few counts. The rearrangement joins TRBV13 to TRBJ2-2; possible D gene TRBD2, 7 bases. The V end was cut by 3 bases, the J end by 4 bases, with 12 bases between. CDR1 is PRHDT and CDR2 is FYEKMQ in the germline V gene (reference sequence). CDR3 length: 15 residues. The CDR3 nucleotides are TGTGCCAGCAGCTTCAAGGCGGGGGCCACCGGGGAGCTGTTTTTT. Amino acid sequence: CASSFKAGATGELFF.

The chain employs TRBV9 and TRBJ2-7; 10 bases are shared with TRBD1. The CDR3 is made up of 15 amino acids. Unmatched junction bases numbered 6, after V lost 4 bases and J lost 2 bases. Germline CDR1 is SGDLS and CDR2 is YYNGEE. The CDR3 sequence is CASSPWTGGTYEQYF. The DNA for the CDR3 is TGTGCCAGCAGCCCCTGGACAGGGGGGACCTACGAGCAGTACTTC.

J is TRBJ2-5 and V is TRBV29-1; D might be TRBD1 (5 bases). The V end was cut by 2 bases, the J end by 4 bases, with 5 bases between. Germline V lookup: CDR1 SQVTM, CDR2 ANQGSEA. CDR3 length equals 11 residues. The CDR3, as DNA: TGCAGCGTTGAAAGGGGAGAGACCCAGTACTTC. It is translated as CSVERGETQYF.

This chain joins TRBV28 and TRBJ1-4; 8 bases are shared with TRBD1. Looked up from germline, CDR1 is MDHEN and CDR2 is SYDVKM. This CDR3 region has 14 residues. V was pared by 2 bases and J by 8 bases, with 4 bases of the junction left unmatched. CDR3 in DNA: TGTGCCAGCAGTTTAACAGGGGGGCGCGAAAAACTGTTTTTT. This translates into CASSLTGGREKLFF.

The CDR3 protein is CASSPHGQGPQETQYF. The DNA of the CDR3 is TGTGCCAGCAGTCCACACGGACAGGGCCCACAAGAGACCCAGTACTTC. The V gene is TRBV27, the J gene TRBJ2-5; 8 positions agree with TRBD1. The germline V gene encodes CDR1 MNHEY and CDR2 SMNVEV (reference sequence). The junction had 10 bases not matched to a gene; V was cut back by 5 bases and J by 2 bases. CDR3 size: 16 residues.

The genes are TRBV19 and TRBJ2-1; maybe TRBD2 (7 bases). This CDR3 contains 16 residues. Germline V lookup: CDR1 LNHDA, CDR2 SQIVND (reference sequence). V dropped 5 bases and J dropped 0 bases, with 14 bases sitting between them. The CDR3 nucleotides read TGTGCCAGTAGTTCTGGGAGGGGGAGCTCCTACAATGAGCAGTTCTTC. Protein sequence: CASSSGRGSSYNEQFF.

The rearrangement uses TRBV6-1 and TRBJ2-3; D remains unclear. Per the germline V gene, CDR1 is MNHNS and CDR2 is SASEGT. V gave up 10 bases and J gave up 2 bases, with 13 bases separating them. This CDR3 spans 13 amino acids. CDR3 in DNA: TGTGCCATCCTACCTCGACTCACAGATACGCAGTATTTT. Its protein product is CAILPRLTDTQYF.

The rearrangement uses TRBV28 and TRBJ2-7; 10 bases line up with TRBD1. The V gene end was trimmed by 5 bases and the J gene end by 2 bases; junction bases not matched to a gene: 3. Germline V CDR1 and CDR2: MDHEN, SYDVKM. CDR3 length equals 14 residues. The CDR3 nucleotides are TGTGCCAGCAGTGGGGACAGGGGCCCCTACGAGCAGTACTTC. Translated, it gives CASSGDRGPYEQYF. The full variable domain, completed using reference TRBV28 and TRBJ2-7, is DVKVTQSSRYLVKRTGEKVFLECVQDMDHENMFWYRQDPGLGLRLIYFSYDVKMKEKGDIPEGYSVSREKKERFSLILESASTNQTSMYLCASSGDRGPYEQYFGPGTRLTVT.

The genes are TRBV6-5 and TRBJ1-5, with 10 positions matching TRBD1. Germline trimming cut 5 bases from V and 3 bases from J; bases unmatched to any gene: 4. Germline CDR1 and CDR2: MNHEY and SVGAGI. The CDR3 consists of 15 residues. The CDR3 sequence is CASSTGQGFNQPQHF. The CDR3 DNA is TGTGCCAGCAGTACGGGACAGGGGTTCAATCAGCCCCAGCATTTT.

This sequence joins TRBV7-2 and TRBJ2-7; D may be TRBD2 (6 bases). The CDR3 length is 13 residues. The germline gives CDR1 SGHTA, CDR2 FQGNSA. V was pared by 5 bases and J by 3 bases, with 11 bases between. The CDR3 sequence: CASSLEEGYEQYF. CDR3 in DNA: TGTGCCAGCAGCCTAGAGGAGGGCTACGAGCAGTACTTC.

The chain couples TRBV4-1 to TRBJ2-7, with D possibly being TRBD1 (5 bases). CDR1 and CDR2 from the germline V gene are MGHRA and YSYEKL. CDR3 length: 15 amino acids. V was clipped by 1 base and J by 1 base, with 11 bases between them. The CDR3 loop is CASSQASRVSYEQYF. The CDR3 DNA is TGCGCCAGCAGCCAAGCCTCCAGGGTGTCCTACGAGCAGTACTTC.

The chain is built from TRBV19 and TRBJ1-2; TRBD1 matches at 9 bases. V was pared by 8 bases and J by 1 base, with 2 bases of the junction left unmatched. The length of the CDR3 is 13 residues. Per the germline V gene, CDR1 is LNHDA and CDR2 is SQIVND (reference sequence). The CDR3 loop reads CASLDRGNYGYTF. CDR3 nucleotide sequence: TGTGCCAGTCTGGACAGGGGTAACTATGGCTACACCTTC.

This rearrangement joins TRBV9 to TRBJ2-7; tentatively, D is TRBD2 (5 bases). Germline V gene lookup returns CDR1 SGDLS and CDR2 YYNGEE. The length of the CDR3 is 12 residues. The V gene lost 8 bases and the J gene lost 7 bases, with 16 bases spanning the gap. In DNA form, the CDR3 reads TGTGCCAGGGATAAGTCCTCGGGGGAGCAGTACTTC. Its protein is CARDKSSGEQYF.

The sample holds a few counts of this clone. CDR3 sequence reads: CASSSSLDRVYGYTF. For the CDR3, the DNA is TGTGCCAGCAGCTCCTCCCTTGACAGGGTCTATGGCTACACCTTC. J is TRBJ1-2 and V is TRBV5-4; 7 nucleotides line up with TRBD1. V dropped 3 bases and J dropped 4; count of bases not matched to a gene: 9. The germline gives CDR1 SGHNT, CDR2 YYREEE (reference sequence). CDR3 length: 15 residues.

The rearrangement uses TRBV28 and TRBJ2-3; D not resolved. This CDR3 has 14 amino acids. CDR1 and CDR2 from the germline V gene are MDHEN and SYDVKM. Trimming pared 0 bases from V and 2 bases from J, leaving 6 bases between. The CDR3 DNA sequence: TGTGCCAGCAGTTTATGCCCTACCACAGATACGCAGTATTTT. This codes for CASSLCPTTDTQYF. Filled out from reference TRBV28 and TRBJ2-3, the complete variable domain reads DVKVTQSSRYLVKRTGEKVFLECVQDMDHENMFWYRQDPGLGLRLIYFSYDVKMKEKGDIPEGYSVSREKKERFSLILESASTNQTSMYLCASSLCPTTDTQYFGPGTRLTVL.

V is TRBV25-1 and J is TRBJ2-2; no reliable D call. CDR1 is MGHDK and CDR2 is SYGVNS in the germline V gene. The CDR3 has 16 residues. V was shortened by 1 base and J by 1 base, with 10 bases between the two germline ends. The DNA of the CDR3 is TGTGCCAGCAGTGAATCCGAATACAGGAACACCGGGGAGCTGTTTTTT. Encoded protein: CASSESEYRNTGELFF.

The sample holds one count of this clone. The chain carries TRBV5-6 and TRBJ1-2; a possible D gene is TRBD1 (5 bases). V was clipped by 1 base and J by 3 bases, with 10 bases between them. The CDR3 loop spans 14 amino acids. From germline, CDR1 is SGHDT and CDR2 YYEEEE. The CDR3 protein is CASSLTGPYYGYTF. In DNA form, the CDR3 reads TGTGCCAGCAGCTTGACAGGCCCCTACTATGGCTACACCTTC.

The rearrangement joins TRBV4-3 to TRBJ2-3; D is unresolved. CDR1 and CDR2 from the germline V gene are LGHNA and YSLEER. The CDR3 contains 13 residues. Trimming cost V 0 bases and J 7 bases, with 8 bases left between them. The CDR3 is CASSQENYHTQYF. CDR3 nucleotide sequence: TGCGCCAGCAGCCAAGAAAACTATCATACGCAGTATTTT.